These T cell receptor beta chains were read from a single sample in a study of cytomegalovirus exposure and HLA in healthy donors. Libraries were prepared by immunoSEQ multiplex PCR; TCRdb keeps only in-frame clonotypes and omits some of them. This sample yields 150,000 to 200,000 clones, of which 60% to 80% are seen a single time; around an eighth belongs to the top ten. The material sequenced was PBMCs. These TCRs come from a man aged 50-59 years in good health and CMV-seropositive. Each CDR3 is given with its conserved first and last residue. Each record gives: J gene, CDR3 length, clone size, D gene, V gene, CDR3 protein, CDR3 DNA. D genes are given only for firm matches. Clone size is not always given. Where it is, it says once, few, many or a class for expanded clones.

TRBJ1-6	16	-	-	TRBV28	CASSSEDGSDNSPLHF	TGTGCCAGCAGCTCCGAGGATGGGTCCGACAATTCACCCCTCCACTTT
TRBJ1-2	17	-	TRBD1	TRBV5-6	CASSGANRRTGDYGYTF	TGTGCCAGCAGCGGGGCGAATCGCCGGACAGGGGATTATGGCTACACCTTC
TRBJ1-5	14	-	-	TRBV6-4	CASSAVYSNQPQHF	TGTGCCAGCAGTGCCGTTTATAGCAATCAGCCCCAGCATTTT
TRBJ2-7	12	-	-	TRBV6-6	CASSTQAYEQYF	TGTGCCAGCAGTACACAGGCCTACGAGCAGTACTTC
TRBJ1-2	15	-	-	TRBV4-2	CASSQEKALGYGYTF	TGTGCCAGCAGCCAAGAGAAGGCTCTAGGCTATGGCTACACCTTC
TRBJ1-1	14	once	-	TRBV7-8	CASSLAGVNTEAFF	TGTGCCAGCAGCTTAGCAGGGGTGAACACTGAAGCTTTCTTT
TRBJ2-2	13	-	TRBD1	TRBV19	CVTRDRVSGELFF	TGTGTCACCCGGGACAGGGTATCAGGGGAGCTGTTTTTT
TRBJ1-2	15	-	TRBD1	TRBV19	CASGGQGSRTYGYTF	TGTGCCAGTGGGGGACAGGGGAGTAGAACCTATGGCTACACCTTC
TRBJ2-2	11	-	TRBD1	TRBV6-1	CAIQGAGELFF	TGTGCCATTCAGGGGGCCGGGGAGCTGTTTTTT
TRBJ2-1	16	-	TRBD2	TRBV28	CASSLGGYISYNEQFF	TGTGCCAGCAGTTTGGGGGGGTATATCTCCTACAATGAGCAGTTCTTC
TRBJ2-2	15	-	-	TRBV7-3	CASSPGTPRRGELFF	TGTGCCAGCAGCCCGGGGACACCCCGAAGGGGGGAGCTGTTTTTT
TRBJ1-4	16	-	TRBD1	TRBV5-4	CASSSEREGGNEKLFF	TGTGCCAGCAGTTCGGAGAGGGAAGGGGGCAATGAAAAACTGTTTTTT
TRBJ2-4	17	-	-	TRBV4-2	CASSQGGQRLAKNIQYF	TGTGCCAGCAGCCAGGGGGGACAGAGACTAGCCAAAAACATTCAGTACTTC
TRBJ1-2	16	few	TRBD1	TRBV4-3	CASSLSDRISNYGYTF	TGCGCCAGCAGCCTTTCGGACAGGATTTCTAACTATGGCTACACCTTC
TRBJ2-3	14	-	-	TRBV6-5	CASSLTRGTDTQYF	TGTGCCAGCAGCCTTACAAGGGGTACAGATACGCAGTATTTT
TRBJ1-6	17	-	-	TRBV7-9	CASSLDRQGLYNSPLHF	TGTGCCAGCAGCTTAGATCGGCAGGGCCTATATAATTCACCCCTCCACTTT
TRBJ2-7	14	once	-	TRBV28	CASSFPGVTYEQYF	TGTGCCAGCAGTTTTCCAGGGGTGACCTACGAGCAGTACTTC
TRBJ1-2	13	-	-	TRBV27	CASSLTRAGGYTF	TGTGCCAGCAGTTTAACCAGGGCCGGGGGCTACACCTTC
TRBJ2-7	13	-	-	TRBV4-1	CASSPEQPYEQYF	TGCGCCAGCAGCCCAGAACAGCCCTACGAGCAGTACTTC
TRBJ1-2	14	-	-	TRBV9	CASSVGGDEVDYTF	TGTGCCAGCAGCGTAGGGGGAGACGAGGTCGACTACACCTTC
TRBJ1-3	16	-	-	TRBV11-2	CASSSRGRQTGNTIYF	TGTGCCAGCAGCTCAAGAGGTCGCCAGACGGGAAACACCATATATTTT
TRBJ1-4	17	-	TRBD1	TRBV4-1	CASSKYIDRVANEKLFF	TGCGCCAGCAGCAAATATATCGACAGGGTAGCTAATGAAAAACTGTTTTTT
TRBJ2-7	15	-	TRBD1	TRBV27	CASSLHRDRGYEQYF	TGTGCCAGCAGTTTACACCGGGACAGGGGCTACGAGCAGTACTTC
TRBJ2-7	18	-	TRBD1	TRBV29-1	CSVEGPPHGTGGVYEQYF	TGCAGCGTTGAAGGGCCCCCCCATGGGACAGGGGGCGTTTACGAGCAGTACTTC